This entry lists 27 T cell receptor beta chains sequenced from one sample in a study of cytomegalovirus exposure and HLA in healthy donors (TCRdb year 2017). Receptor amplification or capture employed the immunoSEQ multiplex PCR assay. For the multiplex PCR, a mixture combining 60 forward primers for TCR Vbeta segments and 13 reverse primers for TCR Jbeta segments was used. TCRdb re-hosts the immuneACCESS table, in-frame sequences only. Its copies lack some clones; in the studies checked, an unresolved V gene accounts for under half of them, and the cause for the rest is not known. This sample gives roughly 160,000 clones in total; over 70% of them show up just once. The ten most abundant clones make up 8% to 10% of the sample. The sequenced sample was PBMCs. These receptors were taken from a man aged 18 to 30 in good health and CMV-seropositive.

This chain links TRBV9 with TRBJ2-1; D not certain. The germline gives CDR1 SGDLS, CDR2 YYNGEE. The V and J ends lost 0 bases and 2 bases respectively, with 12 bases between them. The CDR3 contains 16 residues. The CDR3 nucleotides read TGTGCCAGCAGCGTAGAATGGGCAAGAACCTACAATGAGCAGTTCTTC. This sequence encodes CASSVEWARTYNEQFF. Full variable domain (rest looked up from reference TRBV9 and TRBJ2-1): DSGVTQTPKHLITATGQRVTLRCSPRSGDLSVYWYQQSLDQGLQFLIQYYNGEERAKGNILERFSAQQFPDLHSELNLSSLELGDSALYFCASSVEWARTYNEQFFGPGTRLTVL.

V is TRBV29-1 and J is TRBJ2-3; 10 nucleotides agree with TRBD2. Germline CDR1 reads SQVTM; CDR2 reads ANQGSEA. This CDR3 is built from 14 residues. V lost 5 bases, J lost 5 bases, and 7 bases stayed unmatched. CDR3 in DNA: TGCAGCGTTCTAGCGGGAGAGTGGAGAGATACGCAGTATTTT. It translates to CSVLAGEWRDTQYF.

This clone was seen a few times. The rearrangement uses TRBV4-2 and TRBJ2-7, with TRBD1 matching over 7 bases. The trim removed 3 bases at V and 3 bases at J, leaving 8 bases unmatched. The CDR3 is 15 amino acids. The germline CDR1 and CDR2 sequences are LGHNA and YNFKEQ. The CDR3 coding sequence is TGTGCCAGCAGCCAGGCCCCCGGGACAGACTACGAGCAGTACTTC. Translating it yields CASSQAPGTDYEQYF.

This clone was picked up one time. The chain has TRBV7-8 and TRBJ2-1; 8 nucleotides agree with TRBD2. Trimming removed 6 bases from V and 3 bases from J; junction bases left unmatched: 10. The length of the CDR3 is 16 residues. CDR1 SGHVS and CDR2 FQNEAQ come from the germline V gene. CDR3 sequence reads: CASSPRPTSGYNEQFF. As DNA, the CDR3 is TGTGCCAGCAGTCCACGACCAACTAGCGGCTACAATGAGCAGTTCTTC. Looking up the rest from reference TRBV7-8 and TRBJ2-1 gives the full variable domain: GAGVSQSPRYKVAKRGQDVALRCDPISGHVSLFWYQQALGQGPEFLTYFQNEAQLDKSGLPSDRFFAERPEGSVSTLKIQRTQQEDSAVYLCASSPRPTSGYNEQFFGPGTRLTVL.

This clone has only a few counts. The genes are TRBV14 and TRBJ2-5, with D hard to call. V dropped 5 bases and J dropped 5 bases, with 15 bases sitting between them. The CDR3 extends over 14 amino acids. Germline CDR1 SGHDN, CDR2 FVKESK. The CDR3 DNA is TGTGCCAGCAGCTCTGGTCTTCTGAGGGAGACCCAGTACTTC. Protein: CASSSGLLRETQYF.

The chain has TRBV6-9 and TRBJ2-7, with 10 bases lining up with TRBD1. This CDR3 contains 15 residues. Germline trimming cut 7 bases from V and 5 bases from J; bases unmatched to any gene: 11. Germline V gene sequence: CDR1 MNHGY, CDR2 SVAAGI. The CDR3: CASTTTGTGENEQYF. The CDR3 DNA sequence: TGTGCCAGCACAACTACCGGGACAGGGGAGAACGAGCAGTACTTC.

The chain employs TRBV29-1 and TRBJ1-2, with a tentative D call TRBD1 (6 bases). The V gene lost 0 bases and the J gene lost 8 bases, with 16 bases spanning the gap. Germline-derived CDR1 and CDR2 are SQVTM and ANQGSEA. The CDR3 spans 14 residues. The CDR3 DNA reads TGCAGCGTTGAAGATCAAGACAGGCGGGGGGGCTACACCTTC. Residues: CSVEDQDRRGGYTF.

CDR3 in amino acids: CASSLTGGTTTDTQYF. Here the CDR3 DNA reads TGCGCCAGCAGCCTTACCGGCGGGACTACCACAGATACGCAGTATTTT. This chain joins TRBV4-1 and TRBJ2-3, with 7 bases identical to TRBD2. CDR3 length equals 16 residues. The V and J ends lost 4 bases and 2 bases, in that order; junction bases with no gene match: 9. Germline-derived CDR1 and CDR2 are MGHRA and YSYEKL.

This sequence joins TRBV7-2 and TRBJ2-7; a possible D gene is TRBD2 (6 bases). V was pared by 1 base and J by 7 bases, with 17 bases between. Per the germline V gene, CDR1 is SGHTA and CDR2 is FQGNSA. The CDR3 consists of 15 residues. CDR3 amino acids: CASSLGGRDFEEQYF. CDR3 bases: TGTGCCAGCAGCTTAGGAGGCAGGGACTTTGAGGAGCAGTACTTC.

This rearrangement joins TRBV4-3 to TRBJ1-1; no clear D. Trimming shortened V by 0 bases and J by 0 bases, and 11 bases separated the two germline ends. CDR1 is LGHNA, CDR2 YSLEER, per germline. The CDR3 sequence is 16 residues long. The CDR3 DNA reads TGCGCCAGCAGCCAAGACTATTCCTATTTGAACACTGAAGCTTTCTTT. The encoded protein is CASSQDYSYLNTEAFF.

This sequence joins TRBV5-6 and TRBJ1-4; 9 bases fit TRBD1. Germline V gene lookup returns CDR1 SGHDT and CDR2 YYEEEE. The CDR3 extends over 17 amino acids. With 1 base clipped from V and 7 bases from J, the junction kept 11 bases outside the gene matches. CDR3 loop: CASSLYGLGQGFEKLFF. CDR3 nucleotides: TGTGCCAGCAGCTTGTACGGGTTGGGACAGGGTTTTGAAAAACTGTTTTTT.

As regards this clone: At one of its ends the junction is not consistent with the germline gene, which may arise from a read error. The chain is built from TRBV7-9 and TRBJ2-1; TRBD2 matches 10 bases. The CDR3 consists of 16 residues. CDR1 and CDR2 (germline): SEHNR, FQNEAQ (reference sequence). CDR3 region: CSSSAHPLAGDPEQFF. The CDR3 region has the DNA TGTTCCAGCAGCGCCCATCCCCTAGCGGGAGACCCTGAGCAGTTCTTC.

The chain links TRBV11-3 to TRBJ2-2; 7 bases line up with TRBD2. The CDR3 contains 15 residues. Looked up from germline, CDR1 is SGHNT and CDR2 is YENEEA. After removal of 5 bases from V and 5 bases from J, the junction contained 8 bases not matched to a gene. As DNA, the CDR3 is TGTGCCAGCAGCAGAAGCGGGATAGGAACCGGGGAGCTGTTTTTT. Its protein is CASSRSGIGTGELFF.

The rearrangement links TRBV4-3 to TRBJ1-2; D possibly corresponds to TRBD1 (5 bases). Germline assignment: CDR1 LGHNA and CDR2 YSLEER. The V and J ends lost 0 bases and 8 bases respectively, with 19 bases between them. There are 16 residues in the CDR3. The DNA of the CDR3 is TGCGCCAGCAGCCAAGATATGAAGGGGATCGTGAGAGGCTACACCTTC. Translating gives CASSQDMKGIVRGYTF.

This chain uses TRBV7-9 with TRBJ1-2, with TRBD1 matching 12 bases. Trimming removed 3 bases from V and 3 bases from J; junction bases left unmatched: 8. Germline-derived CDR1 and CDR2 are SEHNR and FQNEAQ (reference sequence). The CDR3 loop spans 17 amino acids. The CDR3 nucleotides are TGTGCCAGCAGCTTCGCCGGGACAGGGGGCGCGCACTATGGCTACACCTTC. As protein: CASSFAGTGGAHYGYTF.

The CDR3 DNA is TGTGCCAGCAGCGCAGGCGGGGGAAAAACTGAAGCTTTCTTT. Protein sequence: CASSAGGGKTEAFF. V usage is TRBV7-9 and J usage is TRBJ1-1; tentative D call: TRBD1 (5 bases). The V end was cut by 5 bases, the J end by 5 bases, with 15 bases between. Germline V gene data show CDR1 as SEHNR and CDR2 as FQNEAQ (reference sequence). The CDR3 contains 14 residues. Looking up the rest from reference TRBV7-9 and TRBJ1-1 gives the full variable domain: DTGVSQNPRHKITKRGQNVTFRCDPISEHNRLYWYRQTLGQGPEFLTYFQNEAQLEKSRLLSDRFSAERPKGSFSTLEIQRTEQGDSAMYLCASSAGGGKTEAFFGQGTRLTVV.

V is TRBV7-2 and J is TRBJ1-6, with TRBD1 as a possible D gene (5 bases). Germline lookup yields CDR1 SGHTA and CDR2 FQGNSA. V was trimmed by 4 bases and J by 5 bases, leaving 15 bases between them. The length of the CDR3 is 16 residues. The CDR3 spells CASSWGLTENNSPLHF. CDR3 DNA: TGTGCCAGCAGCTGGGGTTTGACAGAAAATAATTCACCCCTCCACTTT.

The chain employs TRBV10-3 and TRBJ2-1; TRBD1 matches 8 bases. Germline V lookup: CDR1 ENHRY, CDR2 SYGVKD. The CDR3 covers 16 residues. V dropped 0 bases and J dropped 6; count of bases not matched to a gene: 7. The CDR3 here is CAISESNPRGLNEQFF. The CDR3 nucleotides are TGTGCCATCAGTGAGTCGAACCCCAGGGGGCTCAATGAGCAGTTCTTC.

The sample holds a few counts of this clone. The V call is TRBV4-2, the J call TRBJ2-5, with no clear D. Trimming removed 0 bases from V and 5 bases from J, with 10 bases in between. The CDR3 contains 14 residues. Germline loops: CDR1 LGHNA, CDR2 YNFKEQ. The DNA for the CDR3 is TGTGCCAGCAGCCAAGATGGCGGATTGGAGACCCAGTACTTC. Protein: CASSQDGGLETQYF.

For the CDR3, the DNA is TGTGCCAGCAGTGAAAGGGGAGGCCTCGTGGTTTTCTCTGGGGCCAACGTCCTGACTTTC. Protein: CASSERGGLVVFSGANVLTF. This rearrangement joins TRBV6-1 to TRBJ2-6; tentative D call: TRBD2 (6 bases). Germline-derived CDR1 and CDR2 are MNHNS and SASEGT. There are 20 residues in the CDR3. Trimming shortened V by 2 bases and J by 0 bases, and 20 bases separated the two germline ends.

DNA for the CDR3: TGTGCCAGCAGCGTAGGGGGCGGGGGCTATGCAGAGACCCAGTACTTC. Amino acids: CASSVGGGGYAETQYF. The gene calls are TRBV9 and TRBJ2-5, with D perhaps matching TRBD2 (7 bases). The CDR3 spans 16 residues. Germline CDR1 is SGDLS and CDR2 is YYNGEE. Trimming stripped 0 bases from V and 4 bases from J, with 16 bases between.

This clone has more than one count but fewer than ten. J is TRBJ1-1 and V is TRBV6-6; D ambiguous. Germline V lookup: CDR1 MNHNY, CDR2 SVGAGI (reference sequence). The CDR3 runs 16 residues. Trimming took 2 bases from V and 1 from J, leaving 14 bases between them. The CDR3 loop is CASSYLKQPRNTEAFF. CDR3 sequence (DNA): TGTGCCAGCAGTTACCTTAAGCAACCGCGGAACACTGAAGCTTTCTTT.

V and J are TRBV7-2 and TRBJ2-3; D is ambiguous. Germline-derived CDR1 and CDR2 are SGHTA and FQGNSA. Trimming pared 5 bases from V and 4 bases from J, leaving 10 bases between. The CDR3 is 13 residues long. The CDR3 sequence: CASSTMVPDTQYF. DNA for the CDR3: TGTGCCAGCAGCACTATGGTCCCAGATACGCAGTATTTT.

The genes are TRBV2 and TRBJ1-6; D possibly corresponds to TRBD1 (5 bases). Per the germline V gene, CDR1 is SNHLY and CDR2 is FYNNEI. V was trimmed by 7 bases and J by 7 bases, leaving 11 bases between them. CDR3 size: 13 residues. CDR3 loop: CASITGINSPLHF. In DNA, the CDR3 is TGTGCCAGCATAACAGGAATAAATTCACCCCTCCACTTT. The full variable domain, in which reference TRBV2 and TRBJ1-6 provide the parts outside the CDR3, is EPEVTQTPSHQVTQMGQEVILRCVPISNHLYFYWYRQILGQKVEFLVSFYNNEISEKSEIFDDQFSVERPDGSNFTLKIRSTKLEDSAMYFCASITGINSPLHFGNGTRLTVT.

This sequence joins TRBV14 and TRBJ1-2, with no clear D. Trimming pared 8 bases from V and 1 base from J, leaving 14 bases between. CDR1 and CDR2 (germline): SGHDN, FVKESK. This CDR3 is built from 14 residues. CDR3 in amino acids: CASFQPGNNYGYTF. The CDR3 DNA reads TGTGCCAGCTTTCAACCGGGAAATAACTATGGCTACACCTTC. Using reference TRBV14 and TRBJ1-2 for the parts outside the CDR3, the full variable domain is EAGVTQFPSHSVIEKGQTVTLRCDPISGHDNLYWYRRVMGKEIKFLLHFVKESKQDESGMPNNRFLAERTGGTYSTLKVQPAELEDSGVYFCASFQPGNNYGYTFGSGTRLTVV.

The chain carries TRBV4-2 and TRBJ2-7, with a possible D match to TRBD2 (7 bases). CDR3 length: 17 residues. V lost 3 bases, J lost 0 bases, and 18 bases lay in between. Germline values: CDR1 LGHNA, CDR2 YNFKEQ. The CDR3 nucleotides read TGTGCCAGCAGCCAGAAACCTAGGGGGGGGAACTCCTACGAGCAGTACTTC. This gives the protein CASSQKPRGGNSYEQYF.

J is TRBJ1-1 and V is TRBV6-1; 7 bases align to TRBD1. In germline, CDR1 is MNHNS, CDR2 SASEGT. The CDR3 extends over 12 amino acids. The junction had 6 bases not matched to a gene; V was cut back by 9 bases and J by 5 bases. CDR3 loop: CASYRGETEAFF. CDR3 bases: TGTGCCAGTTACAGGGGAGAGACTGAAGCTTTCTTT.